This record covers a single TCR beta chain. The source of the sample is a study of blood T cell repertoires in COVID-19. Recruits, aged about 18 to 95 years, lived in some 25 US areas. Per the original methods: Estimation of nucleated cell counts was performed using reference gene primer amplification. Clones were sequenced by immunoSEQ multiplex PCR, and TCRdb holds only the in-frame ones, with some missing. D and trimming were read from the DNA, whereas the V and J calls and clone size are those reported in that table. The table records fewer than 400,000 clones, more than 90% of them present only once. The CDR3 consists of 14 residues. From germline, CDR1 is SGHDT and CDR2 YYEEEE. Trimming left V 7 bases short and J 2 bases short, with 16 bases between.

This clonotype was sampled from a woman aged 25 to 39 who had recovered from COVID-19. This chain links TRBV5-6 with TRBJ2-7; D is perhaps TRBD1 (6 bases). Material for sequencing was PBMCs or T cells enriched from blood (not recorded which). In DNA form, the CDR3 reads TGTGCCAGCCAAGTAGGGACAAGCCCCTACGAGCAGTACTTC. Translated, it gives CASQVGTSPYEQYF.